A selection of T cell receptor beta chains follows, all from one sample in a study of T cell responses to AZD1222 COVID-19 vaccine. TCRdb's copy holds only in-frame clones and misses some; the assay was immunoSEQ multiplex PCR. The sample yields about 82,000 clones, over 75% seen once. The input for sequencing was peripheral blood, taken 28 days after the second AZD1222 dose. The receptor set was obtained from an adult who received the AZD1222 COVID-19 vaccine. Both conserved end residues are part of each CDR3. D genes are given only for firm matches. The size field is filled for only some rows; it gives once, few, many or a size class.

D gene	V gene	J gene	clone size	CDR3 protein	CDR3 DNA
.	TRBV4-2	TRBJ2-2	.	CASSQEQARELFF	TGTGCCAGCAGCCAAGAACAGGCCCGGGAGCTGTTTTTT
.	TRBV19	TRBJ1-5	.	CASRGARWNQPQHF	TGTGCCAGCCGGGGGGCGCGGTGGAATCAGCCCCAGCATTTT
TRBD2	TRBV5-1	TRBJ2-5	.	CASSRSGGEETQYF	TGCGCCAGCAGCCGTAGCGGGGGGGAGGAGACCCAGTACTTC
.	TRBV10-3	TRBJ2-2	.	CAISERGELFF	TGTGCCATCAGTGAGCGAGGGGAGCTGTTTTTT
.	TRBV7-9	TRBJ2-1	.	CASGPLSYNEQFF	TGTGCCAGCGGACCCCTCTCCTACAATGAGCAGTTCTTC
.	TRBV19	TRBJ1-2	.	CASRSRFVGDYGYTF	TGTGCCAGTAGGTCCCGGTTCGTAGGGGACTATGGCTACACCTTC
.	TRBV6-5	TRBJ2-5	.	CASRAGQETQYF	TGTGCCAGCAGGGCCGGCCAAGAGACCCAGTACTTC
.	TRBV24-1	TRBJ2-1	.	CATSSSHPTYNEQFF	TGTGCCACCTCGTCATCGCATCCGACCTACAATGAGCAGTTCTTC
.	TRBV4-3	TRBJ1-5	.	CASSQDRRAAQPQHF	TGCGCCAGCAGCCAAGATCGTAGGGCAGCCCAGCCCCAGCATTTT
.	TRBV20-1	TRBJ1-4	.	CSASTGQGEKLFF	TGCAGTGCTAGTACTGGGCAGGGTGAAAAACTGTTTTTT
TRBD1	TRBV7-2	TRBJ1-2	.	CASSRDSSRGGGYTF	TGTGCCAGCAGCAGGGACAGCTCGCGAGGCGGTGGCTACACCTTC
.	TRBV4-1	TRBJ1-2	.	CASSHGRERRGSYGYTF	TGCGCCAGCAGCCATGGTAGAGAACGACGGGGTTCGTATGGCTACACCTTC
.	TRBV6-1	TRBJ2-7	.	CASSEIARGEQYF	TGTGCCAGCAGTGAAATAGCCAGGGGCGAGCAGTACTTC
.	TRBV6-2/TRBV6-3	TRBJ1-5	.	CASSYYNIDQPQHF	TGTGCCAGCAGTTACTACAACATAGATCAGCCCCAGCATTTT
.	TRBV6-5	TRBJ1-5	.	CASSYSKQPQHF	TGTGCCAGCAGTTACTCGAAACAGCCCCAGCATTTT
.	TRBV7-9	TRBJ1-5	.	CASSLAGDNQPQHF	TGTGCCAGCAGCTTAGCAGGGGACAATCAGCCCCAGCATTTT
TRBD1	TRBV28	TRBJ1-1	.	CASSLLGTVGQAFF	TGTGCCAGCAGTTTATTGGGGACAGTTGGACAAGCTTTCTTT
.	TRBV5-1	TRBJ2-3	.	CASSPTSGSDTQYF	TGCGCCAGCAGCCCAACCTCCGGGTCAGATACGCAGTATTTT
TRBD1	TRBV7-2	TRBJ2-1	.	CASSLQGAYENEQFF	TGTGCCAGCAGCTTACAGGGGGCTTATGAGAATGAGCAGTTCTTC
TRBD1	TRBV5-1	TRBJ1-3	few	CASSLKTGIYSGNTIYF	TGCGCCAGCAGCTTGAAGACAGGGATTTACTCTGGAAACACCATATATTTT
.	TRBV28	TRBJ1-1	.	CASRQALGGGRNTEAFF	TGTGCCAGCAGGCAAGCTCTTGGGGGGGGCCGGAACACTGAAGCTTTCTTT
.	TRBV2	TRBJ1-5	.	CASSPGTRLDQPQHF	TGTGCCAGCAGTCCCGGGACAAGATTAGATCAGCCCCAGCATTTT
TRBD2	TRBV10-1	TRBJ2-3	.	CASSALTSGGVDTQYF	TGCGCCAGCAGTGCTCTGACTAGCGGGGGGGTAGATACGCAGTATTTT
.	TRBV6-5	TRBJ1-5	.	CASSPLDQPQHF	TGTGCCAGCAGTCCCTTGGATCAGCCCCAGCATTTT
.	TRBV21-1	TRBJ1-5	.	CASSWGGCNQPQHF	TGTGCCAGTTCGTGGGGGGGGTGCAATCAGCCCCAGCATTTT
.	TRBV7-2	TRBJ2-3	.	CASSPAFYSTDTQYF	TGTGCCAGCAGCCCAGCCTTCTACTCCACAGATACGCAGTATTTT
.	TRBV5-1	TRBJ2-1	once	CASSLGHNSYNEQFF	TGCGCCAGCAGCTTGGGGCACAACTCCTACAATGAGCAGTTCTTC
TRBD1	TRBV24-1	TRBJ2-2	.	CATSDAGQGGNTGELFF	TGTGCCACCAGTGACGCCGGACAGGGGGGGAACACCGGGGAGCTGTTTTTT
.	TRBV6-2/TRBV6-3	TRBJ2-4	.	CASSPPGLVRWENIQYF	TGTGCCAGCAGTCCCCCCGGACTCGTGCGCTGGGAAAACATTCAGTACTTC
.	TRBV4-1	TRBJ1-2	.	CASSQEAGRRGKYTF	TGCGCCAGCAGCCAAGAAGCGGGACGACGGGGGAAGTACACCTTC
.	TRBV12-3/TRBV12-4	TRBJ2-5	.	CASSLYETQYF	TGTGCCAGCAGTTTATACGAGACCCAGTACTTC
.	TRBV7-2	TRBJ1-5	few	CASSARGAYSNQPQHF	TGTGCCAGCAGCGCGAGGGGGGCCTATAGCAATCAGCCCCAGCATTTT
.	TRBV30	TRBJ1-2	.	CAWFRLGYTF	TGTGCCTGGTTTCGGTTAGGCTACACCTTC
TRBD2	TRBV5-6	TRBJ2-3	few	CASSLGLAGGPEDTQYF	TGTGCCAGCAGCTTGGGGCTAGCGGGGGGGCCGGAAGATACGCAGTATTTT
TRBD1	TRBV19	TRBJ1-5	.	CASDRGNWPQHF	TGTGCCAGTGACAGGGGGAATTGGCCCCAGCATTTT
TRBD1	TRBV10-3	TRBJ1-2	.	CAISDPGQGIEGYTF	TGTGCCATCAGTGATCCGGGACAGGGAATTGAGGGCTACACCTTC
.	TRBV6-5	TRBJ2-1	.	CASGLDRGKQFF	TGTGCCAGCGGCCTTGATCGGGGGAAGCAGTTCTTC
.	TRBV7-9	TRBJ1-1	.	CASSLGLLNTEAFF	TGTGCCAGCAGCTTAGGTCTCCTGAACACTGAAGCTTTCTTT
TRBD2	TRBV6-6	TRBJ2-3	.	CASSYGRGRGDTQYF	TGTGCCAGCAGTTACGGGCGGGGGAGGGGAGATACGCAGTATTTT
.	TRBV6-2/TRBV6-3	TRBJ1-5	.	CASSYAGGADQPQHF	TGTGCCAGCAGTTACGCGGGTGGAGCGGATCAGCCCCAGCATTTT
.	TRBV20-1	TRBJ2-7	.	CSARTRDGQYF	TGCAGTGCTAGAACCAGGGACGGGCAGTACTTC
.	TRBV19	TRBJ2-7	.	CASSRGGQFYEQYF	TGTGCCAGTAGTAGGGGGGGACAGTTCTACGAGCAGTACTTC
.	TRBV11-2	TRBJ1-5	once	CASSLGGQQPQHF	TGTGCCAGCAGCTTGGGGGGGCAACAGCCCCAGCATTTT
.	TRBV30	TRBJ1-2	once	CAWRGVGRAYGYTF	TGTGCCTGGAGGGGAGTTGGGCGAGCGTATGGCTACACCTTC
.	TRBV29-1	TRBJ1-5	.	CSVERAGPINQPQHF	TGCAGCGTTGAAAGGGCGGGGCCGATCAATCAGCCCCAGCATTTT
TRBD1	TRBV7-2	TRBJ1-1	.	CASSSQGARHTEAFF	TGTGCCAGCAGCTCACAGGGGGCACGGCACACTGAAGCTTTCTTT
.	TRBV28	TRBJ2-3	once	CASSIDTDGGGDTQYF	TGTGCCAGCAGTATAGATACGGACGGAGGTGGGGATACGCAGTATTTT
TRBD1	TRBV30	TRBJ1-1	.	CAWSVQGVTEAFF	TGTGCCTGGAGTGTACAGGGGGTGACTGAAGCTTTCTTT
TRBD1	TRBV7-8	TRBJ2-5	.	CASSATGAETQYF	TGTGCCAGCAGCGCTACAGGGGCAGAGACCCAGTACTTC
.	TRBV20-1	TRBJ1-2	.	CSARGWAGYTF	TGCAGTGCTAGAGGGTGGGCAGGCTACACCTTC
.	TRBV6-2/TRBV6-3	TRBJ2-7	.	CASSYGLGEQYF	TGTGCCAGCAGTTATGGTCTGGGGGAGCAGTACTTC
.	TRBV28	TRBJ1-2	.	CASSFTGTENYGYTF	TGTGCCAGCAGTTTCACAGGGACGGAAAACTATGGCTACACCTTC
TRBD1	TRBV7-2	TRBJ1-5	.	CASSLAGGSSQPQHF	TGTGCCAGCAGCTTAGCAGGGGGCTCTTCGCAGCCCCAGCATTTT
.	TRBV12-3/TRBV12-4	TRBJ2-1	few	CASSLTSTNEQFF	TGTGCCAGCAGTTTAACTAGCACTAATGAGCAGTTCTTC
.	TRBV11-2	TRBJ1-5	.	CASSLGPISQPQHF	TGTGCCAGCAGCTTGGGCCCAATCTCTCAGCCCCAGCATTTT
.	TRBV11-3	TRBJ2-3	.	CASSLGGGSDTQYF	TGTGCCAGCAGCTTAGGGGGGGGCTCAGATACGCAGTATTTT
.	TRBV3-1/TRBV3-2	TRBJ2-7	.	CASSQVPEGEQYF	TGTGCCAGCAGCCAAGTTCCTGAGGGCGAGCAGTACTTC
TRBD1	TRBV7-2	TRBJ2-1	.	CASGPGQIYNEQFF	TGTGCCAGCGGTCCGGGACAGATCTACAATGAGCAGTTCTTC
.	TRBV19	TRBJ2-7	.	CASSIAQDHYEQYF	TGTGCCAGTAGTATAGCCCAGGACCACTACGAGCAGTACTTC